The next 7 T cell receptor beta chains were all read from a single sample in a study of cytomegalovirus exposure and HLA in healthy donors. TCRdb keeps only in-frame clones here, not all; method: immunoSEQ multiplex PCR. The top ten hold approximately 2% of the sample, which has 100,000 to 150,000 clones, roughly nine tenths seen once. Specimen: PBMCs. Receptors were obtained from a young woman in good health and CMV-seronegative.

The chain recombines TRBV6-5 with TRBJ2-1; no reliable D call. The CDR3 has 12 amino acids. The germline V gene encodes CDR1 MNHEY and CDR2 SVGAGI. V was trimmed by 6 bases and J by 6 bases, leaving 9 bases between them. In DNA, the CDR3 is TGTGCCAGCAGCCCTCCCTCCAATGAGCAGTTCTTC. It codes for CASSPPSNEQFF.

The V and J genes are TRBV19 and TRBJ2-7, with 8 bases that match TRBD1. The germline V gene encodes CDR1 LNHDA and CDR2 SQIVND (reference sequence). J lost 6 bases, V lost 4 bases, and 11 bases had no gene match. CDR3 length: 15 amino acids. CDR3 sequence reads: CASSTDRDSHSEQYF. The CDR3 DNA reads as TGTGCCAGTAGTACGGACAGGGACAGCCACTCCGAGCAGTACTTC.

The CDR3 DNA reads TGTGCCAGCAGCTTGACTAGCGGGAGTTGGGAGCAGTTCTTC. Protein: CASSLTSGSWEQFF. The V call is TRBV5-6, the J call TRBJ2-1; 11 nucleotides line up with TRBD2. Trimming at V came to 1 base and at J to 10 bases, leaving 4 bases not matched to a gene. Germline-derived CDR1 and CDR2 are SGHDT and YYEEEE. CDR3 size: 14 residues.

The chain combines TRBV5-6 with TRBJ1-2; TRBD1 agrees at 7 bases. CDR1 SGHDT and CDR2 YYEEEE come from the germline V gene. This CDR3 region has 15 residues. V lost 4 bases to trimming and J lost 4 bases; unmatched junction nucleotides: 10. CDR3 sequence reads: CASSQTGTGSYGYTF. The DNA of the CDR3 is TGTGCCAGCAGCCAGACAGGGACCGGCAGCTATGGCTACACCTTC.

The chain links TRBV11-3 to TRBJ2-7; 7 positions agree with TRBD1. V dropped 5 bases and J dropped 9; count of bases not matched to a gene: 10. CDR3 size: 13 residues. Germline assignment: CDR1 SGHNT and CDR2 YENEEA. The DNA of the CDR3 is TGTGCCAGCAGCCCGGGACAGTCGTTAGGGCAGTACTTC. Encoded protein: CASSPGQSLGQYF.

The genes are TRBV15 and TRBJ2-6; 10 bases are shared with TRBD2. V was clipped by 0 bases and J by 1 base; unmatched bases: 3. The germline CDR1 and CDR2 sequences are LNHNV and YYDKDF (reference sequence). The CDR3 extends over 18 amino acids. The CDR3 nucleotides read TGTGCCACCAGCAGAGAACTAGCGGGGTTATCTGGGGCCAACGTCCTGACTTTC. It specifies CATSRELAGLSGANVLTF.

J is TRBJ2-7 and V is TRBV6-1; TRBD1 agrees at 10 bases. After removal of 8 bases from V and 3 bases from J, the junction contained 7 bases not matched to a gene. The V gene's germline CDR1 is MNHNS and CDR2 SASEGT. The CDR3 runs to 14 residues. CDR3 DNA sequence: TGTGCCAGCGCACGGACAGGGGGGTACTACGAGCAGTACTTC. Translating it yields CASARTGGYYEQYF.